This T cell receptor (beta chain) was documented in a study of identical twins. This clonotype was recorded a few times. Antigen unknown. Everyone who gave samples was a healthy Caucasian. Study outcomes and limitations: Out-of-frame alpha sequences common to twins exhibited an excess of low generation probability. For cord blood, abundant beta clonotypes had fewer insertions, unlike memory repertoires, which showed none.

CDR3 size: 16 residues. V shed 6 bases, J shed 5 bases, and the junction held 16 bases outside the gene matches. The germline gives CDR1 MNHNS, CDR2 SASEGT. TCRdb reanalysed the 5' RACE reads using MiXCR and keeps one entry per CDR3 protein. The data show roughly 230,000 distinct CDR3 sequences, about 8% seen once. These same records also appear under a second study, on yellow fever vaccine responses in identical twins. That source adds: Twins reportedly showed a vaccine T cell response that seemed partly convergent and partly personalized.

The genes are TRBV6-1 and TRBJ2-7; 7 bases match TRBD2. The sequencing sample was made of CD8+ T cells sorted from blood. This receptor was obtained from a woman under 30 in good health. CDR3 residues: CASSPNPWEGLHEQYF. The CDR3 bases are TGTGCCAGCAGCCCGAATCCTTGGGAGGGCCTCCACGAGCAGTACTTC.